This T cell receptor beta chain was retrieved from a study of T cell repertoires in cytomegalovirus infection. TCRdb re-derived calls from the reads in MiXCR, one entry per CDR3 protein. Among some 150,000 distinct CDR3 sequences listed, roughly 6.5% were seen once. Specimen: PBMCs. This sequence originates from a human donor in good health (CMV status not recorded). Some clones in this sample may be carry-over from other donors' samples.

The CDR3 loop reads CASSLGIQGSNEKLFF. CDR3 nucleotides: TGTGCCAGCAGCTTAGGAATACAGGGAAGTAATGAAAAACTGTTTTTT. The chain links TRBV11-2 to TRBJ1-4; weak D call: TRBD1 (6 bases). The germline gives CDR1 SGHAT, CDR2 FQNNGV. V was trimmed by 1 base and J by 4 bases, leaving 13 bases between them. CDR3 length: 16 residues. The full variable domain, in which reference TRBV11-2 and TRBJ1-4 provide the parts outside the CDR3, is EAGVAQSPRYKIIEKRQSVAFWCNPISGHATLYWYQQILGQGPKLLIQFQNNGVVDDSQLPKDRFSAERLKGVDSTLKIQPAKLEDSAVYLCASSLGIQGSNEKLFFGSGTQLSVL.